Sequencing of this T cell receptor (beta chain) was carried out in a study of CD8 T cells in ankylosing spondylitis. Study results and caveats: Apparently characteristic of ankylosing spondylitis blood was a TCR beta motif (eight highly homologous variants).

This CDR3 spans 14 amino acids. Trimming took 5 bases from V and 2 from J, leaving 15 bases between them. Germline V lookup: CDR1 DFQATT, CDR2 SNEGSKA (reference sequence). Notes on this clonotype: Its antigen is undetermined.

Quantitative 5'-RACE was performed with molecular barcodes, and it yielded the TCR beta libraries. TCRdb used MiXCR to reprocess the 5' RACE reads, holding one entry per CDR3 protein. The sample contains fewer than 500,000 distinct CDR3 sequences, roughly a quarter of which appear only once. The receptor was derived from a male donor with ankylosing spondylitis. V is TRBV20-1 and J is TRBJ1-1; D is possibly TRBD1 (5 bases). Sequences were obtained from blood, either unsorted or a sorted T cell fraction (not recorded which). The DNA of the CDR3 is TGCAGTGCTCTGGGACCCACCTTAAACACTGAAGCTTTCTTT. Amino acids: CSALGPTLNTEAFF.